This T cell receptor beta chain is drawn from a study of T-cell reconstitution after alpha-beta-depleted transplantation in children. The TCRbeta library incorporated unique molecular identifiers. One entry per CDR3 protein results from TCRdb running MiXCR on the PCR reads. Seen here are approximately 270,000 distinct CDR3 sequences, 20% to 30% observed once, and the top ten hold 4% to 6%. This clonotype was obtained from a female patient aged 2-10 years who had a stem cell transplant for congenital amegakaryocytic thrombocytopenia, so the T cells may come from the graft donor. Sequenced here: PBMCs, mostly from graft donor cells, sampled 360 days after TCRalphabeta/CD19-depleted stem cell transplant.

CDR3 region: CASSHVTGEYYEQYF. Here the CDR3 DNA reads TGCGCCAGCAGCCACGTCACAGGGGAGTACTACGAGCAGTACTTC. The V and J genes are TRBV4-1 and TRBJ2-7; the match to TRBD1 covers 7 bases. This CDR3 has 15 residues. Germline V CDR1 and CDR2: MGHRA, YSYEKL. The V gene end was trimmed by 3 bases and the J gene end by 3 bases; junction bases not matched to a gene: 8.